This T cell receptor beta chain came from a study of CD8 T cells in Susac syndrome. The germline V and J ends were trimmed by 0 bases and 0 bases, with 21 bases remaining between them. The germline gives CDR1 SGHRS, CDR2 YFSETQ. The CDR3 sequence is 19 residues long. CD8+ and CD4+ T cells circulating in blood were sequenced for TCR beta. The multiple sclerosis control cohort comprised treatment-naive individuals presenting with stable or active relapsing-remitting disease. TEMRA cells were enriched by FACS, while CD8+ and CD4+ T cells were obtained through a negative isolation that was performed magnetically. The RNA, roughly 0.45 to 1 ug, was put through reverse transcription using random hexamers. immunoSEQ multiplex PCR amplified TCR beta CDR3 across 54 Vbeta, 13 Jbeta. TCRdb reanalysed the immunoSEQ multiplex PCR reads using MiXCR and keeps one entry per CDR3 protein. The sample includes about 250,000 distinct CDR3 sequences, about 93% of them seen just once.

The chain joins TRBV5-1 to TRBJ1-2; D possibly corresponds to TRBD1 (6 bases). Sequences were obtained from CD4+ T cells from PBMCs. This TCR came from a human donor with multiple sclerosis. This CDR3 is CASSLAEDSIPIANYGYTF. CDR3 in DNA: TGCGCCAGCAGCTTGGCAGAGGACAGTATTCCGATAGCTAACTATGGCTACACCTTC.